The clone carrying this T cell receptor (beta chain) was observed many times. Mismatch with germline at one junction end may stem from a read error. TCRdb itself ran the 5' RACE reads through MiXCR, one entry per CDR3 protein. The sample lists some 180,000 distinct CDR3 sequences, 18% seen once, with around 4.7% in the top ten. The data were obtained in a study of CD8 T cells in ankylosing spondylitis. The V gene's germline CDR1 is MNHEY and CDR2 SVGEGT. This CDR3 region has 19 residues. Sample: blood, either unsorted or a sorted T cell fraction (not recorded which). The V gene is TRBV6-2 or TRBV6-3, the J gene TRBJ2-2, with 9 nucleotides matching TRBD1. This sequence was found in a male donor under 30 with ankylosing spondylitis or in good health (not recorded which). The CDR3 reads CASSSFLTGGFHNTVELFF. In DNA form, the CDR3 reads TGTGCCAGCAGTTCCTTCCTGACAGGGGGGTTTCATAACACCGTGGAGCTGTTTTTT.